Below are 21 T cell receptor beta chains sequenced from a single sample in a study of CD8 T cells in Susac syndrome. Random hexamers served to reverse transcribe roughly 0.45 to 1 ug RNA. TCRdb re-called the immunoSEQ multiplex PCR reads with MiXCR, one entry per CDR3 protein. Of 330,000 or so distinct CDR3 sequences in the sample, over 75% were seen once. Input material: CD8+ T cells from PBMCs. These receptors originate from a human donor with multiple sclerosis.

This CDR3 reads CASSYTEGADTQYF. CDR3 in DNA: TGTGCCAGCAGTTACACAGAAGGGGCAGATACGCAGTATTTT. This chain uses TRBV6-5 with TRBJ2-3; D perhaps matches TRBD1 (5 bases). Germline CDR1 is MNHEY and CDR2 is SVGAGI. Trimming left V 2 bases short and J 4 bases short, with 10 bases between. The length of the CDR3 is 14 residues.

The gene calls are TRBV6-5 and TRBJ2-2; D is uncertain. The V end was cut by 0 bases, the J end by 7 bases, with 9 bases between. Germline assignment: CDR1 MNHEY and CDR2 SVGAGI. CDR3 length equals 14 residues. The CDR3 nucleotides are TGTGCCAGCAGTTACTCTAGTCCGGACGGGGAGCTGTTTTTT. As protein: CASSYSSPDGELFF.

The chain employs TRBV6-2 or TRBV6-3 and TRBJ1-1, with TRBD1 matching over 10 bases. CDR3 length: 15 residues. Per the germline V gene, CDR1 is MNHEY and CDR2 is SVGEGT. The J segment lost 4 bases and the V segment lost 6 bases, leaving 8 bases of the junction unmatched. CDR3: CASSTRDRGSTEAFF. The CDR3 DNA reads as TGTGCCAGCAGCACCCGGGACAGGGGAAGCACTGAAGCTTTCTTT.

The chain is built from TRBV13 and TRBJ2-2; D ambiguous. The V and J ends lost 5 bases and 6 bases respectively, with 10 bases between them. The CDR3 is 13 residues long. CDR1 is PRHDT and CDR2 is FYEKMQ in the germline V gene (reference sequence). Written as DNA, the CDR3 is TGTGCCAGCAGCCCCCCAGTGGCCGGGGAGCTGTTTTTT. Protein product: CASSPPVAGELFF. Filled out from reference TRBV13 and TRBJ2-2, the complete variable domain reads AAGVIQSPRHLIKEKRETATLKCYPIPRHDTVYWYQQGPGQDPQFLISFYEKMQSDKGSIPDRFSAQQFSDYHSELNMSSLELGDSALYFCASSPPVAGELFFGEGSRLTVL.

The rearrangement uses TRBV6-5 and TRBJ2-7; D remains ambiguous. V dropped 5 bases and J dropped 3 bases, with 11 bases sitting between them. CDR1 MNHEY and CDR2 SVGAGI come from the germline V gene. CDR3 length equals 13 residues. This CDR3 reads CASSHGRFYEQYF. The CDR3 DNA sequence: TGTGCCAGCAGTCATGGACGGTTCTACGAGCAGTACTTC.

The rearrangement links TRBV27 to TRBJ2-3; a possible D gene is TRBD2 (5 bases). Deletions cut 3 bases from V and 2 bases from J, with 15 bases between. The CDR3 has 16 amino acids. Germline V lookup: CDR1 MNHEY, CDR2 SMNVEV (reference sequence). Here the CDR3 reads CASSFVAGSLTDTQYF. The CDR3 coding sequence is TGTGCCAGCAGTTTCGTGGCGGGTTCCCTCACAGATACGCAGTATTTT.

This sequence joins TRBV15 and TRBJ2-1; TRBD2 aligns across 11 bases. Germline values: CDR1 LNHNV, CDR2 YYDKDF (reference sequence). The CDR3 has 13 amino acids. V lost 8 bases to trimming and J lost 5 bases; unmatched junction nucleotides: 2. The CDR3 loop reads CATYSGRDNEQFF. DNA of the CDR3: TGTGCCACCTATAGCGGGAGGGACAATGAGCAGTTCTTC.

The genes are TRBV10-3 and TRBJ1-2, with a possible D match to TRBD1 (5 bases). Germline V gene sequence: CDR1 ENHRY, CDR2 SYGVKD. Deletions cut 7 bases from V and 4 bases from J, with 10 bases between. The CDR3 extends over 12 amino acids. For the CDR3, the DNA is TGTGCCATCACTCAGGGAACCTATGGCTACACCTTC. This translates into CAITQGTYGYTF.

The chain has TRBV27 and TRBJ2-3, with 7 bases identical to TRBD2. The CDR3 contains 16 residues. After removal of 4 bases from V and 4 bases from J, the junction contained 11 bases not matched to a gene. Germline V gene data show CDR1 as MNHEY and CDR2 as SMNVEV (reference sequence). For the CDR3, the DNA is TGTGCCAGCAGTTCCCGGGACGGGGGGTTGGCAGATACGCAGTATTTT. This sequence encodes CASSSRDGGLADTQYF.

In this sample, this clonotype turned up once. This chain uses TRBV10-3 with TRBJ2-1, with TRBD2 identical over 8 bases. Germline values: CDR1 ENHRY, CDR2 SYGVKD. J gave up 4 bases and V 0 bases, and 2 bases lay outside the gene matches. The CDR3 has 15 residues. CDR3 sequence reads: CAISESGLAYNEQFF. Written as DNA, the CDR3 is TGTGCCATCAGTGAGTCAGGACTAGCTTACAATGAGCAGTTCTTC.

This chain uses TRBV7-2 with TRBJ1-2; D perhaps matches TRBD1 (5 bases). This CDR3 has 16 amino acids. With 1 base removed from V and 4 bases from J, the gap between germline ends came to 16 bases. Per germline, CDR1 SGHTA and CDR2 FQGNSA. The CDR3 sequence is CASSLDPQGPVYGYTF. Written as DNA, the CDR3 is TGTGCCAGCAGCTTAGACCCCCAGGGCCCCGTCTATGGCTACACCTTC.

The rearrangement uses TRBV5-6 and TRBJ2-3, with D possibly matching TRBD1 (5 bases). Per germline, CDR1 SGHDT and CDR2 YYEEEE. Trimming took off 4 bases at V and 4 bases at J, with 13 bases between the two ends. The CDR3 covers 14 residues. DNA for the CDR3: TGTGCCAGCAGCCAACAGGTTGGACCAGATACGCAGTATTTT. Translation: CASSQQVGPDTQYF.

This clonotype was seen just once. The chain combines TRBV29-1 with TRBJ2-1; 8 bases line up with TRBD2. The CDR3 is 15 residues long. CDR1 and CDR2 from the germline V gene are SQVTM and ANQGSEA. The V segment lost 0 bases and the J segment 7 bases; nucleotides outside the gene matches: 8. CDR3 nucleotides: TGCAGCGTTGAAGATCTCGGGAGGGCTGGGAATGAGCAGTTCTTC. Its protein is CSVEDLGRAGNEQFF.

The chain is built from TRBV5-4 and TRBJ1-1, with 10 bases identical to TRBD1. Germline V gene data show CDR1 as SGHNT and CDR2 as YYREEE (reference sequence). J was trimmed by 0 bases and V by 3 bases; bases with no gene match: 11. The CDR3 runs 18 residues. The DNA of the CDR3 is TGTGCCAGCAGCTCCGAGGGATGGACAGGGGGAATGAACACTGAAGCTTTCTTT. This gives the protein CASSSEGWTGGMNTEAFF. The full variable domain, completed using reference TRBV5-4 and TRBJ1-1, is ETGVTQSPTHLIKTRGQQVTLRCSSQSGHNTVSWYQQALGQGPQFIFQYYREEENGRGNFPPRFSGLQFPNYSSELNVNALELDDSALYLCASSSEGWTGGMNTEAFFGQGTRLTVV.

This clonotype was counted a few times. In DNA, the CDR3 is TGTGCCATCAGTGAGTCGACTTCCCGTATGAGCTCCTACGAGCAGTACTTC. Its protein product is CAISESTSRMSSYEQYF. The V call is TRBV10-3, the J call TRBJ2-7, with D hard to call. The CDR3 length is 17 residues. In germline, CDR1 is ENHRY, CDR2 SYGVKD. Trimming took off 0 bases at V and 0 bases at J, with 15 bases between the two ends.

V usage is TRBV9 and J usage is TRBJ2-5; possible D gene TRBD2, 6 bases. Between the trimmed V and J ends, which lost 5 bases and 0 bases, there was a span of 14 bases. Germline CDR1 reads SGDLS; CDR2 reads YYNGEE. CDR3 length equals 15 residues. The chain's CDR3 is CASSVGRSYQETQYF. The CDR3 DNA follows: TGTGCCAGCAGTGTTGGGAGGTCGTACCAAGAGACCCAGTACTTC.

The gene calls are TRBV27 and TRBJ2-7, with D maybe TRBD2 (6 bases). The CDR3 length is 14 residues. The germline CDR1 and CDR2 sequences are MNHEY and SMNVEV (reference sequence). Trimming took off 2 bases at V and 1 base at J, with 9 bases between the two ends. The CDR3 nucleotides are TGTGCCAGCAGTTTAAGACTAGAGTCCTACGAGCAGTACTTC. Its translation is CASSLRLESYEQYF.

This clonotype showed up just once. The chain is built from TRBV28 and TRBJ1-5, with D unclear. Germline V lookup: CDR1 MDHEN, CDR2 SYDVKM. The CDR3 runs to 14 residues. V was pared by 2 bases and J by 0 bases, with 5 bases between. CDR3 in amino acids: CASSLVYSNQPQHF. The CDR3 nucleotides are TGTGCCAGCAGTTTAGTATATAGCAATCAGCCCCAGCATTTT.

The rearrangement joins TRBV7-4 to TRBJ1-1; D is unresolved. The CDR3 is made up of 14 amino acids. Deletions cut 5 bases from V and 0 bases from J, with 10 bases between. From germline, CDR1 is SGHVT and CDR2 SQSDAQ. CDR3 bases: TGTGCCAGCAGCCAACGGCCCATGAACACTGAAGCTTTCTTT. Translated, it gives CASSQRPMNTEAFF. Full variable domain (rest looked up from reference TRBV7-4 and TRBJ1-1): GAGVSQSPRYKVAKRGRDVALRCDSISGHVTLYWYRQTLGQGSEVLTYSQSDAQRDKSGRPSGRFSAERPERSVSTLKIQRTEQGDSAVYLCASSQRPMNTEAFFGQGTRLTVV.

This chain connects TRBV28 to TRBJ2-7; no clear D gene. V lost 3 bases to trimming and J lost 6 bases, with 3 bases between them. The CDR3 sequence is 10 residues long. Germline values: CDR1 MDHEN, CDR2 SYDVKM. CDR3 region: CASSLGEQYF. In DNA, the CDR3 is TGTGCCAGCAGTTTGGGCGAGCAGTACTTC.

The chain employs TRBV4-2 and TRBJ2-5; maybe TRBD2 (5 bases). This CDR3 contains 15 residues. Deletions cut 0 bases from V and 9 bases from J, with 17 bases between. Looked up from germline, CDR1 is LGHNA and CDR2 is YNFKEQ. CDR3 in amino acids: CASSQDMVKRQAQYF. In DNA form, the CDR3 reads TGTGCCAGCAGCCAAGATATGGTAAAGCGGCAGGCCCAGTACTTC.